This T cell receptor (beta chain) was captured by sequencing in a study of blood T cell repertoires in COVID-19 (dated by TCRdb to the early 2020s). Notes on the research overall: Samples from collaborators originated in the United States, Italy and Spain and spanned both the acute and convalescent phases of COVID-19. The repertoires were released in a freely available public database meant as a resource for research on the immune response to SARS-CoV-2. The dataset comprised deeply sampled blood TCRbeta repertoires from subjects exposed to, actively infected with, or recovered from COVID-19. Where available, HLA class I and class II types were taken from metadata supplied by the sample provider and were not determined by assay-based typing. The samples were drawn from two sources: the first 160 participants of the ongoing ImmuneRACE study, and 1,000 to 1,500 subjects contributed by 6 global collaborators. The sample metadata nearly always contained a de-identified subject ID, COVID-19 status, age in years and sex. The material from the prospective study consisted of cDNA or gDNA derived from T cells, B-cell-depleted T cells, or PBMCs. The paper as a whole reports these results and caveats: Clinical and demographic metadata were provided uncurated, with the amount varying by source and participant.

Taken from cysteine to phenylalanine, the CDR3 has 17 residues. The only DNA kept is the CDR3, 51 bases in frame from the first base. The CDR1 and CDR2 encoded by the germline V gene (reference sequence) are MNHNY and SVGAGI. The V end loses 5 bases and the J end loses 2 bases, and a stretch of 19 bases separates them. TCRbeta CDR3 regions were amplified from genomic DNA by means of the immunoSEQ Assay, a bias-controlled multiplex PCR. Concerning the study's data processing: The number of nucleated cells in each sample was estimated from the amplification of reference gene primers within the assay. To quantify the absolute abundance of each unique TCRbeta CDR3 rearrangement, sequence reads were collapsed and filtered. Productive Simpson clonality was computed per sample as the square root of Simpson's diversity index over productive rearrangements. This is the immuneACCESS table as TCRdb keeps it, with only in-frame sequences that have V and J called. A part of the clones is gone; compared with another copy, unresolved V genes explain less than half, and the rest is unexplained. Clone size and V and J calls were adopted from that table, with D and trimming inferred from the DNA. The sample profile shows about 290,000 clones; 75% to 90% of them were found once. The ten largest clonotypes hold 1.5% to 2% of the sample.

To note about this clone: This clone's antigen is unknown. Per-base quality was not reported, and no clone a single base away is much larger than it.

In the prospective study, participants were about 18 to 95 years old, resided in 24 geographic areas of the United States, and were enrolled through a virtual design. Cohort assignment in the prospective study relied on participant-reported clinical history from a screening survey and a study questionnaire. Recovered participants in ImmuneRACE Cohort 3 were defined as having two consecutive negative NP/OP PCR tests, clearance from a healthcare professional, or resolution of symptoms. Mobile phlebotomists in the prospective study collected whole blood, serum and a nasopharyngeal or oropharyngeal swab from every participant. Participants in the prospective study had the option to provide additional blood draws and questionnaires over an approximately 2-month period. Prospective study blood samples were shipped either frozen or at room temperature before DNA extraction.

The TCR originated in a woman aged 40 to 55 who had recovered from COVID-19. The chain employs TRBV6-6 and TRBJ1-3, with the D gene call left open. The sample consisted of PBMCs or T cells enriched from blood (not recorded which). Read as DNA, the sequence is TGTGCCAGCAGTCCACGCTCCCCTTCGAGGGCTGGAAACACCATATATTTT. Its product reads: CASSPRSPSRAGNTIYF.